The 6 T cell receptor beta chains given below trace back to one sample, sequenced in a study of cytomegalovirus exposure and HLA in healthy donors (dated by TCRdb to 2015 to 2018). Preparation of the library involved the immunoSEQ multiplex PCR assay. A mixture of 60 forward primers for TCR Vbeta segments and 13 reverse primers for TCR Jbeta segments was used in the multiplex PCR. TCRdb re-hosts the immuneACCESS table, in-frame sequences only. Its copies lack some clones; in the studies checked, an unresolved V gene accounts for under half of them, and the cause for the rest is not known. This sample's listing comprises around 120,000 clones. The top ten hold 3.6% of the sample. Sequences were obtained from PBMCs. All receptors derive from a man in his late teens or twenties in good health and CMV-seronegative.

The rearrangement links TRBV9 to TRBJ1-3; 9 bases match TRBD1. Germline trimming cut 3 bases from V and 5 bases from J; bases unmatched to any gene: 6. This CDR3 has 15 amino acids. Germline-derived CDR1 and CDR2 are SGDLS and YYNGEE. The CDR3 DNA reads TGTGCCAGCAGCGCGCAACAGGGGGCCCGAAACACCATATATTTT. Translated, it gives CASSAQQGARNTIYF.

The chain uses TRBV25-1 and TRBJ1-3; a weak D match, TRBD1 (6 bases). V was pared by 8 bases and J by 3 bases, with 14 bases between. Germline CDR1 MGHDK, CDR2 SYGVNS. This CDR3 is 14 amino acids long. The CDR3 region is CASSLGQLGNTIYF. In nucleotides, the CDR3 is TGTGCCAGCTCCCTTGGACAGCTTGGAAACACCATATATTTT.

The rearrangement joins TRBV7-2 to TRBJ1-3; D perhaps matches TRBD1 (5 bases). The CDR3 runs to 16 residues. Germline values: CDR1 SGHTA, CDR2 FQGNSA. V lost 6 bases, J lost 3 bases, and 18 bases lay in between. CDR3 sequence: CASSFWGGVGGNTIYF. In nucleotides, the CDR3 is TGTGCCAGCAGTTTTTGGGGGGGGGTAGGTGGAAACACCATATATTTT.

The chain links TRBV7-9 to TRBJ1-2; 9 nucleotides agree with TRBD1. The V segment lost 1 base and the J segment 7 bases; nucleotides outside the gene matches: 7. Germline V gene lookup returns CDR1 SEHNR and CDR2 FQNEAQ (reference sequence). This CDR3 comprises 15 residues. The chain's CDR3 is CASSLVRDRASGYTF. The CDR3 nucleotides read TGTGCCAGCAGCTTAGTAAGGGACAGGGCTTCTGGCTACACCTTC.

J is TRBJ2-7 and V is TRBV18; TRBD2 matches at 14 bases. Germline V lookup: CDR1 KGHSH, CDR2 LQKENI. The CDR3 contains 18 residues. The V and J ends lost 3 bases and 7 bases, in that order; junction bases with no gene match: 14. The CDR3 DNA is TGTGCCAGCTCACCCTACGGGACAGGGACTAGCGGGAGTCGAGAGCAGTACTTC. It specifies CASSPYGTGTSGSREQYF.

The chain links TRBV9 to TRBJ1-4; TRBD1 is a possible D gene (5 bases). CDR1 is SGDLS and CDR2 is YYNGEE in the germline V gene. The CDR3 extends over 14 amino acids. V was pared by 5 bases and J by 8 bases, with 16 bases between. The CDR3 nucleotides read TGTGCCAGCAGTATCGGGGGAGGTAGCGAAAAACTGTTTTTT. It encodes CASSIGGGSEKLFF.